A single sample is the source of the 18 T cell receptor beta chains below, sequenced in a study of blood T cell repertoires in COVID-19. Repertoires were generated with immunoSEQ multiplex PCR, while TCRdb's copy carries only in-frame clones and drops some. The sample records some 90,000 clones, almost 90% being singletons. The specimen was peripheral blood. These receptors originate from an elderly woman with active or convalescent COVID-19.

The chain links TRBV10-3 to TRBJ1-4; a weak D match, TRBD1 (6 bases). In germline, CDR1 is ENHRY, CDR2 SYGVKD. This CDR3 region has 15 residues. Trimming pared 2 bases from V and 5 bases from J, leaving 12 bases between. CDR3 coding DNA: TGTGCCATCAGTGAGCAACAGGGTTTGAATGAAAAACTGTTTTTT. This codes for CAISEQQGLNEKLFF.

This clone was counted once. The V gene is TRBV29-1, the J gene TRBJ2-1; the match to TRBD1 covers 7 bases. The V and J ends lost 4 bases and 5 bases, in that order; junction bases with no gene match: 8. This CDR3 has 14 residues. CDR1 is SQVTM, CDR2 ANQGSEA, per germline. CDR3 sequence: CSVVYRGLNNEQFF. The CDR3 DNA follows: TGCAGCGTTGTCTACAGGGGATTAAACAATGAGCAGTTCTTC.

The chain uses TRBV10-3 and TRBJ2-7, with 13 positions matching TRBD2. The CDR3 consists of 14 residues. Per the germline V gene, CDR1 is ENHRY and CDR2 is SYGVKD. Losses at the gene ends were 6 bases for V and 5 bases for J; bases not matched to a gene: 4. This chain's CDR3 is CAISWTSGSHEQYF. In DNA, the CDR3 is TGTGCCATCAGCTGGACTAGCGGGAGCCACGAGCAGTACTTC.

The genes are TRBV19 and TRBJ2-1; 9 bases agree with TRBD1. V lost 1 base, J lost 6 bases, and 10 bases stayed unmatched. This CDR3 contains 17 residues. Germline CDR1 and CDR2: LNHDA and SQIVND (reference sequence). Written as DNA, the CDR3 is TGTGCCAGTAGTATAGTCGCTCCGGGACAGGGTATCAATGAGCAGTTCTTC. Its protein is CASSIVAPGQGINEQFF. The full variable domain, in which reference TRBV19 and TRBJ2-1 provide the parts outside the CDR3, is DGGITQSPKYLFRKEGQNVTLSCEQNLNHDAMYWYRQDPGQGLRLIYYSQIVNDFQKGDIAEGYSVSREKKESFPLTVTSAQKNPTAFYLCASSIVAPGQGINEQFFGPGTRLTVL.

This rearrangement joins TRBV6-6 to TRBJ1-1; 8 positions match TRBD1. The germline V gene encodes CDR1 MNHNY and CDR2 SVGAGI (reference sequence). V gave up 5 bases and J gave up 1 base; unmatched junction bases: 3. This CDR3 comprises 14 residues. The chain's CDR3 is CASSQGTGNTEAFF. As DNA, the CDR3 is TGTGCCAGCAGTCAGGGGACAGGGAACACTGAAGCTTTCTTT.

The chain carries TRBV6-5 and TRBJ2-2; D call uncertain. The germline CDR1 and CDR2 sequences are MNHEY and SVGAGI. The V end lost 0 bases, the J end lost 2 bases, and 10 bases lay between the germline ends. The length of the CDR3 is 16 residues. The CDR3 nucleotides are TGTGCCAGCAGTTACTCGCCAGGCTTCAACACCGGGGAGCTGTTTTTT. Translated, it gives CASSYSPGFNTGELFF.

The chain recombines TRBV19 with TRBJ2-2; 7 nucleotides align to TRBD1. After removal of 6 bases from V and 7 bases from J, the junction contained 11 bases not matched to a gene. The CDR3 extends over 15 amino acids. Germline CDR1 LNHDA, CDR2 SQIVND (reference sequence). CDR3 loop: CASSPGTVSGGELFF. The CDR3 DNA sequence: TGTGCCAGTAGCCCCGGGACAGTTTCCGGCGGGGAGCTGTTTTTT.

The chain employs TRBV14 and TRBJ2-5; D uncertain. Trimming took off 3 bases at V and 5 bases at J, with 7 bases between the two ends. The CDR3 extends over 12 amino acids. CDR1 SGHDN and CDR2 FVKESK come from the germline V gene. CDR3 sequence reads: CASSHTRETQYF. The CDR3 bases are TGTGCCAGCAGCCACACACGTGAGACCCAGTACTTC.

This clone was picked up a small number of times. V usage is TRBV6-2 or TRBV6-3 and J usage is TRBJ2-3; D is perhaps TRBD2 (6 bases). This CDR3 has 15 residues. Germline CDR1 is MNHEY and CDR2 is SVGEGT. V lost 5 bases to trimming and J lost 3 bases, with 15 bases between them. The CDR3 coding sequence is TGTGCCAGCAGTACTTACGTGGGAGGAACAGATACGCAGTATTTT. It specifies CASSTYVGGTDTQYF.

CDR3 amino acids: CASSYGASTLSYEQYF. CDR3 bases: TGTGCCAGCAGTTACGGGGCTTCAACCCTCTCCTACGAGCAGTACTTC. The V gene is TRBV6-2 or TRBV6-3, the J gene TRBJ2-7; a possible D gene is TRBD1 (5 bases). This CDR3 has 16 residues. V lost 2 bases, J lost 0 bases, and 14 bases lay in between. Per germline, CDR1 MNHEY and CDR2 SVGEGT.

The chain recombines TRBV28 with TRBJ1-5; no definite D call. V dropped 6 bases and J dropped 2 bases, with 5 bases sitting between them. CDR3 length equals 12 residues. Germline V gives CDR1 MDHEN, CDR2 SYDVKM. The CDR3 region is CASRGGNQPQHF. The CDR3 region has the DNA TGTGCCAGCAGGGGAGGCAATCAGCCCCAGCATTTT.

This chain joins TRBV5-1 and TRBJ2-7; the match to TRBD2 covers 8 bases. The germline gives CDR1 SGHRS, CDR2 YFSETQ. This CDR3 comprises 14 residues. J was trimmed by 3 bases and V by 0 bases; bases with no gene match: 2. CDR3 sequence reads: CASSLGSGNYEQYF. The DNA of the CDR3 is TGCGCCAGCAGCTTGGGTAGCGGGAACTACGAGCAGTACTTC.

J is TRBJ2-6 and V is TRBV28, with D tentatively TRBD2 (6 bases). V lost 5 bases to trimming and J lost 1 base, with 12 bases between them. This CDR3 region has 16 residues. The germline gives CDR1 MDHEN, CDR2 SYDVKM. The CDR3 DNA reads as TGTGCCAGCAGTCCACCCGGGGGTTCTGGGGCCAACGTCCTGACTTTC. Amino acids: CASSPPGGSGANVLTF.

The V gene is TRBV19, the J gene TRBJ1-1; TRBD1 matches at 9 bases. V lost 7 bases, J lost 6 bases, and 39 bases stayed unmatched. The CDR3 sequence is 24 residues long. In germline, CDR1 is LNHDA, CDR2 SQIVND (reference sequence). The CDR3 region has the DNA TGTGCCAGTATTGACTATAGGGGACAGGGTAGGACGGGCGAGACTCGAGGGCAAAGGGCTGAAGCTTTCTTT. Residues: CASIDYRGQGRTGETRGQRAEAFF. The variable domain in full, completed from reference TRBV19 and TRBJ1-1, reads DGGITQSPKYLFRKEGQNVTLSCEQNLNHDAMYWYRQDPGQGLRLIYYSQIVNDFQKGDIAEGYSVSREKKESFPLTVTSAQKNPTAFYLCASIDYRGQGRTGETRGQRAEAFFGQGTRLTVV.

Remarks on this clone: The germline gene is not matched at one end of the junction; a read error may be the cause. V gene TRBV4-1 combines with J gene TRBJ2-6, with 9 bases lining up with TRBD1. Germline assignment: CDR1 MGHRA and CDR2 YSYEKL. The CDR3 totals 14 residues. The DNA of the CDR3 is TGCGCCAGCAGCCAAGGAGTTCGGGACAGGGCCCTAGCTTTC. Translation gives CASSQGVRDRALAF.

The CDR3 region has the DNA TGTGCCAGCAGCCTCCCGGGGGGCGGGAGTATATTCAATGAGCAGTTCTTC. Translation gives CASSLPGGGSIFNEQFF. V gene TRBV27 combines with J gene TRBJ2-1, with a weak D call TRBD2 (7 bases). The CDR3 has 17 residues. From germline, CDR1 is MNHEY and CDR2 SMNVEV (reference sequence). Trimming cost V 6 bases and J 6 bases, with 24 bases left between them.

This clone was picked up a small number of times. The chain combines TRBV27 with TRBJ1-2; possibly TRBD1 for D (5 bases). Trimming left V 2 bases short and J 4 bases short, with 8 bases between. CDR3 size: 13 residues. Germline V gene sequence: CDR1 MNHEY, CDR2 SMNVEV (reference sequence). This CDR3 reads CASSLGASYGYTF. The CDR3 DNA is TGTGCCAGCAGTTTAGGGGCTAGCTATGGCTACACCTTC.

The rearrangement links TRBV5-1 to TRBJ2-5; unclear D gene. There are 14 residues in the CDR3. Germline-derived CDR1 and CDR2 are SGHRS and YFSETQ. V lost 0 bases, J lost 1 base, and 7 bases lay in between. Here the CDR3 DNA reads TGCGCCAGCAGCTTGGGGCATACCCAAGAGACCCAGTACTTC. This encodes CASSLGHTQETQYF.